A single sample gave rise to the 2 T cell receptor beta chains below, sequenced in a study of shared clonotypes between healthy human individuals. Sequencing was performed with immunoSEQ multiplex PCR; in TCRdb, only in-frame clones are kept and a portion is missing. This table holds about 2.3 million clones, roughly 90% found once. Specimen: naive CD4+ T cells from PBMCs. Subset meaning: CD45RA+ positively selected. All receptors derive from a man younger than 35 in good health. Some clones in this sample may be carry-over from other donors' samples.

V is TRBV28 and J is TRBJ2-6; 9 bases map to TRBD1. The ends lost 4 bases at V and 0 bases at J; junction bases unmatched: 13. This CDR3 region has 20 residues. Germline V CDR1 and CDR2: MDHEN, SYDVKM. CDR3 region: CASSSPGQGEPSSGANVLTF. For the CDR3, the DNA is TGTGCCAGCAGTTCCCCGGGACAGGGTGAACCAAGCTCTGGGGCCAACGTCCTGACTTTC.

The chain combines TRBV6-5 with TRBJ2-1; D may be TRBD1 or TRBD2 (5 bases each). Germline assignment: CDR1 MNHEY and CDR2 SVGAGI. Between the trimmed V and J ends, which lost 7 bases and 2 bases, there was a span of 12 bases. The CDR3 covers 14 residues. Here the CDR3 DNA reads TGTGCCAGCACCCCACCGGGGCCCTACAATGAGCAGTTCTTC. Its translation is CASTPPGPYNEQFF.